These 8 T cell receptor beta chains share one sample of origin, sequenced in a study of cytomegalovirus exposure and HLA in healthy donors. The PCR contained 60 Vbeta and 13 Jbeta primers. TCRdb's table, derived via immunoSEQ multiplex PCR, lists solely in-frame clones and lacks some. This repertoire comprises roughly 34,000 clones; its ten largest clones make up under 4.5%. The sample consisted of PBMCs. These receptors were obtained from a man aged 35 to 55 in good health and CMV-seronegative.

CDR3 bases: TGTGCCAGCAGCTTACAGCTAGCGGGAGCCTACGAGCAGTACTTC. Translation gives CASSLQLAGAYEQYF. The chain uses TRBV11-3 and TRBJ2-7; TRBD2 aligns across 10 bases. Germline trimming cut 2 bases from V and 2 bases from J; bases unmatched to any gene: 3. Looked up from germline, CDR1 is SGHNT and CDR2 is YENEEA. There are 15 residues in the CDR3.

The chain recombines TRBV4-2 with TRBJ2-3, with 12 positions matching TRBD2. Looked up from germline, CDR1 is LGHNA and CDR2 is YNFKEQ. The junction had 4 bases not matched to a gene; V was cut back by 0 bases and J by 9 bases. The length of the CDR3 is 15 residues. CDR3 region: CASSQETSGSSTQYF. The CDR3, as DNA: TGTGCCAGCAGCCAAGAGACTAGCGGGAGTAGCACGCAGTATTTT.

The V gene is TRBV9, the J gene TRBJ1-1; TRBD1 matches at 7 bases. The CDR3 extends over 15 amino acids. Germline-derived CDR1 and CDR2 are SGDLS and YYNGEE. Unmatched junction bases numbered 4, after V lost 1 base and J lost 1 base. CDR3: CASSVRQGPNTEAFF. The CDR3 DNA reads TGTGCCAGCAGCGTAAGACAGGGACCGAACACTGAAGCTTTCTTT.

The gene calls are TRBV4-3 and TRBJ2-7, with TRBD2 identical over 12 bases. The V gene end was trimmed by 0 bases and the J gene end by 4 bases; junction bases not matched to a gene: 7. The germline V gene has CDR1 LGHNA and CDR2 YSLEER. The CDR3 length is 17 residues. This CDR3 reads CASSQDITSGRSYEQYF. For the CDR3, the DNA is TGCGCCAGCAGCCAAGATATAACTAGCGGGAGGAGTTACGAGCAGTACTTC.

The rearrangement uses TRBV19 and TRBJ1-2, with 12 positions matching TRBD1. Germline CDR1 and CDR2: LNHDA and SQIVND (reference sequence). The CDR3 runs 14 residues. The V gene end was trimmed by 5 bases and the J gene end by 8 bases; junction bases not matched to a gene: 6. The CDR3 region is CASSAGTGGWGYTF. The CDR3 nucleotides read TGTGCCAGTAGTGCGGGGACAGGGGGCTGGGGCTACACCTTC. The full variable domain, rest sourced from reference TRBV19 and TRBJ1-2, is DGGITQSPKYLFRKEGQNVTLSCEQNLNHDAMYWYRQDPGQGLRLIYYSQIVNDFQKGDIAEGYSVSREKKESFPLTVTSAQKNPTAFYLCASSAGTGGWGYTFGSGTRLTVV.

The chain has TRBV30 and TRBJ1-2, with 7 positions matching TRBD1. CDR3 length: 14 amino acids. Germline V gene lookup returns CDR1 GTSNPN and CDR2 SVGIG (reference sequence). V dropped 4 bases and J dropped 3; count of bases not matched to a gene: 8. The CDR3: CAWKGARGDYGYTF. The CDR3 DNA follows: TGTGCCTGGAAGGGGGCCAGGGGAGACTATGGCTACACCTTC.

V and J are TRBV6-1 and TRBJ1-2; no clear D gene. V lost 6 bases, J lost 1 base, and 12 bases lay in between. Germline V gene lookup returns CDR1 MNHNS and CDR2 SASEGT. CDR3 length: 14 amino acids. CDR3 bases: TGTGCCAGCAGGAAAGACACTTTTAACTATGGCTACACCTTC. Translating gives CASRKDTFNYGYTF.

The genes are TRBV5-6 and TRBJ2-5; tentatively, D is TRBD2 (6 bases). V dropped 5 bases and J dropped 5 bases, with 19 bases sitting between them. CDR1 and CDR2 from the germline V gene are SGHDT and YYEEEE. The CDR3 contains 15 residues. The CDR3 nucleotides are TGTGCCAGCAGGTCGACGGGAGACATCCACGAGACCCAGTACTTC. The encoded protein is CASRSTGDIHETQYF.